Each of the 14 T cell receptor beta chains below was sequenced from the same sample in a study of cytomegalovirus exposure and HLA in healthy donors. The PCR made use of 60 Vbeta and 13 Jbeta primers. Sequenced by immunoSEQ multiplex PCR; TCRdb stores in-frame clones only, minus some. This table has under 150,000 clones, roughly 77% appearing once. The sequenced sample consisted of PBMCs. These receptors originate from a female donor in good health and CMV-seronegative.

The chain recombines TRBV27 with TRBJ1-3, with 7 nucleotides matching TRBD1. CDR3 length: 14 amino acids. The V gene end was trimmed by 5 bases and the J gene end by 2 bases; junction bases not matched to a gene: 3. CDR1 and CDR2 (germline): MNHEY, SMNVEV (reference sequence). The CDR3 region is CASSITGAGNTIYF. CDR3 coding DNA: TGTGCCAGCAGTATCACAGGGGCTGGAAACACCATATATTTT.

V usage is TRBV4-3 and J usage is TRBJ1-2; a possible D gene is TRBD1 (5 bases). The germline V gene encodes CDR1 LGHNA and CDR2 YSLEER. V lost 0 bases and J lost 8, with 13 bases in between. The length of the CDR3 is 14 residues. DNA of the CDR3: TGCGCCAGCAGCCAAGAGGGCAGGGTTGGGGGCTACACCTTC. Translated, it gives CASSQEGRVGGYTF.

The V call is TRBV13, the J call TRBJ2-5; TRBD2 matches 7 bases. The germline V gene encodes CDR1 PRHDT and CDR2 FYEKMQ (reference sequence). The CDR3 totals 14 residues. Trimming took 2 bases from V and 3 from J; bases not matched to a gene: 3. In nucleotides, the CDR3 is TGTGCCAGCAGCTTATGGGGGGGGGAAGAGACCCAGTACTTC. Its translation is CASSLWGGEETQYF.

Only one count was recorded for this clone. The J gene is TRBJ2-7, the V gene TRBV5-4; possibly TRBD2 for D (6 bases). Germline V gene lookup returns CDR1 SGHNT and CDR2 YYREEE (reference sequence). This CDR3 is built from 16 residues. Trimming stripped 4 bases from V and 0 bases from J, with 17 bases between. This CDR3 is CASSPLGGSSSYEQYF. Here the CDR3 DNA reads TGTGCCAGCAGCCCGCTGGGGGGTTCAAGCTCCTACGAGCAGTACTTC.

The chain employs TRBV7-9 and TRBJ1-2; the D is unclear. The ends were cut back, 6 bases at V and 3 bases at J, with 8 bases in the middle. Germline CDR1 SEHNR, CDR2 FQNEAQ (reference sequence). The CDR3 runs to 12 residues. CDR3 loop: CASRAVDYGYTF. In nucleotides, the CDR3 is TGTGCCAGCAGGGCCGTCGACTATGGCTACACCTTC.

This clone was detected a few times. CDR3 DNA sequence: TGCGCCAGCAGCTCCACAGTGGAGGGGCAGGGCACCATATATTTT. Translating gives CASSSTVEGQGTIYF. The rearrangement uses TRBV5-1 and TRBJ1-3, with D possibly being TRBD1 (5 bases). Deletions cut 3 bases from V and 9 bases from J, with 19 bases between. CDR3 size: 15 residues. The germline V gene has CDR1 SGHRS and CDR2 YFSETQ.

The J gene is TRBJ2-5, the V gene TRBV2; D unresolved. V was shortened by 1 base and J by 4 bases, with 7 bases between the two germline ends. This CDR3 contains 13 residues. Germline loops: CDR1 SNHLY, CDR2 FYNNEI. CDR3 loop: CASSEELLETQYF. Written as DNA, the CDR3 is TGTGCCAGCAGTGAAGAGCTCCTAGAGACCCAGTACTTC.

V and J are TRBV9 and TRBJ1-2; D possibly corresponds to TRBD1 (5 bases). The germline V and J ends were trimmed by 2 bases and 0 bases, with 8 bases remaining between them. This CDR3 region has 14 residues. From germline, CDR1 is SGDLS and CDR2 YYNGEE. CDR3 sequence reads: CASSVGGANYGYTF. The CDR3 region has the DNA TGTGCCAGCAGCGTCGGGGGTGCTAACTATGGCTACACCTTC.

The chain has TRBV2 and TRBJ1-2; D gene ambiguous. Germline-derived CDR1 and CDR2 are SNHLY and FYNNEI. V was trimmed by 8 bases and J by 0 bases, leaving 16 bases between them. The CDR3 loop spans 15 amino acids. The CDR3 DNA reads TGTGCCAGCGGGCGGGAACCGGGAACTAACTATGGCTACACCTTC. It is translated as CASGREPGTNYGYTF.

The rearrangement joins TRBV6-1 to TRBJ2-5; possible D gene TRBD1, 5 bases. V lost 3 bases and J 7 bases, leaving 15 bases between the germline ends. Germline V gives CDR1 MNHNS, CDR2 SASEGT. CDR3 length: 14 residues. CDR3 region: CASSERQMTGTQYF. DNA of the CDR3: TGTGCCAGCAGTGAGAGACAGATGACCGGGACCCAGTACTTC.

The chain joins TRBV5-6 to TRBJ2-6; D perhaps matches TRBD1 (6 bases). The germline V and J ends were trimmed by 1 base and 0 bases, with 17 bases remaining between them. Germline CDR1 reads SGHDT; CDR2 reads YYEEEE. The CDR3 runs to 19 residues. Here the CDR3 reads CASSLYWTDLLSGANVLTF. The CDR3 region has the DNA TGTGCCAGCAGCTTGTATTGGACAGACTTACTCTCTGGGGCCAACGTCCTGACTTTC.

The chain has TRBV7-2 and TRBJ1-2; 7 bases are shared with TRBD1. CDR3 length equals 13 residues. With V trimmed by 5 bases and J by 4 bases, 4 bases remained unmatched. Germline loops: CDR1 SGHTA, CDR2 FQGNSA. CDR3 DNA sequence: TGTGCCAGCAGCCCCGACAGGGTCTATGGCTACACCTTC. Amino acid sequence: CASSPDRVYGYTF.

The V and J genes are TRBV2 and TRBJ2-6; D is ambiguous. The V end lost 8 bases, the J end lost 2 bases, and 10 bases lay between the germline ends. This CDR3 contains 14 residues. CDR1 is SNHLY, CDR2 FYNNEI, per germline. CDR3: CASGPPAGANVLTF. For the CDR3, the DNA is TGTGCCAGCGGTCCTCCAGCTGGGGCCAACGTCCTGACTTTC.

For this clone: Other DNA sequences of this sample code for an identical CDR3. The rearrangement joins TRBV7-9 to TRBJ1-1, with a weak D call TRBD1 (5 bases). This CDR3 has 12 residues. The germline CDR1 and CDR2 sequences are SEHNR and FQNEAQ (reference sequence). Trimming took off 1 base at V and 8 bases at J, with 8 bases between the two ends. CDR3 in DNA: TGTGCCAGCAGCTTAGGTGGGGCAGAAGCTTTCTTT. Amino acid sequence: CASSLGGAEAFF.